This section outlines one TCR beta chain sequence together with its context. Its antigen is currently unknown. These data originate in a study of cytomegalovirus exposure and HLA in healthy donors. A multiplex PCR was run with 60 Vbeta primers and 13 Jbeta primers. Sequenced by immunoSEQ multiplex PCR; TCRdb stores in-frame clones only, minus some. The sample lists about 130,000 clones; about 83% were seen once. Study findings and constraints: Roughly uniform sequencing depth across donors was assumed, possibly incorrectly.

The CDR3 sequence is 13 residues long. CDR1 and CDR2 (germline): MNHEY, SMNVEV (reference sequence). Trimming removed 3 bases from V and 4 bases from J, with 7 bases in between. The V call is TRBV27, the J call TRBJ1-5; no clear D gene. The sample comprised PBMCs. This receptor was taken from a girl aged 2 to 10 in good health and CMV-seronegative. The CDR3: CASSFFPNQPQHF. In nucleotides, the CDR3 is TGTGCCAGCAGTTTTTTTCCTAATCAGCCCCAGCATTTT.